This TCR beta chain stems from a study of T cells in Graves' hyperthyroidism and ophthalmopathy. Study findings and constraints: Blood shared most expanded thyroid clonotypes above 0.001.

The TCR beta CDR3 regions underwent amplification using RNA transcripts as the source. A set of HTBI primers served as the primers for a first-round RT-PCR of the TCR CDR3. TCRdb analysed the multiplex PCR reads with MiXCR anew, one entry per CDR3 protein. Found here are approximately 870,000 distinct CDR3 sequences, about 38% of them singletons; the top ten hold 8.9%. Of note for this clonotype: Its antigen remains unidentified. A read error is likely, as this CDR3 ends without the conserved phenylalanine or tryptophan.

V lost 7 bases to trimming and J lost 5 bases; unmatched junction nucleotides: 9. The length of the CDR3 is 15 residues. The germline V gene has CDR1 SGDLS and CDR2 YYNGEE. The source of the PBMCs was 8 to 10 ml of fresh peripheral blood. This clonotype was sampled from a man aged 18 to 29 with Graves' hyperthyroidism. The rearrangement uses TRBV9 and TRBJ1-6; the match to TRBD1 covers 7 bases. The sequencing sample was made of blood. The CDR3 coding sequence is TGTGCCAGCTGGCAACAGGGGCCACATAATTCACCCCTCCACCTT. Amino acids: CASWQQGPHNSPLHL.